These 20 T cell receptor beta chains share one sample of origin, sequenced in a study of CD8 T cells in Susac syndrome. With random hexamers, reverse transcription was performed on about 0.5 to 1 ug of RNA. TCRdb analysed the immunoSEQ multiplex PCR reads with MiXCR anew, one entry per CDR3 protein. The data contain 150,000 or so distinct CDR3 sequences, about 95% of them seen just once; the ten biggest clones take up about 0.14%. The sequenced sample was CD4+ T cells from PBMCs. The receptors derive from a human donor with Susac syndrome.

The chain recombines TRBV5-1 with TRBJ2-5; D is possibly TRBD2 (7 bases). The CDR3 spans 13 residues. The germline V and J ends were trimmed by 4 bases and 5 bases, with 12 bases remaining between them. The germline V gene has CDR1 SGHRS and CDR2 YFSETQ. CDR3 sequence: CASSGGGFETQYF. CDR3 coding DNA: TGCGCCAGCAGCGGGGGGGGCTTCGAGACCCAGTACTTC.

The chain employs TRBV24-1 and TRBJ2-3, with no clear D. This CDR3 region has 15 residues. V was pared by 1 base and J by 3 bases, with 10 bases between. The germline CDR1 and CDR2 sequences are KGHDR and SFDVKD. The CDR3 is CATSDLGGLTDTQYF. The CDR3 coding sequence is TGTGCCACCAGTGATTTAGGCGGCCTTACAGATACGCAGTATTTT.

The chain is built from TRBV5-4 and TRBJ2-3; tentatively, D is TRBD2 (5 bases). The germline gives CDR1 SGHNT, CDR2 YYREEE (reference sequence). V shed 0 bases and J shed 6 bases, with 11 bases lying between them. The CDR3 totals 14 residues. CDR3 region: CASSLVYERDTQYF. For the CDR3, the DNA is TGTGCCAGCAGCTTGGTCTACGAGCGGGATACGCAGTATTTT.

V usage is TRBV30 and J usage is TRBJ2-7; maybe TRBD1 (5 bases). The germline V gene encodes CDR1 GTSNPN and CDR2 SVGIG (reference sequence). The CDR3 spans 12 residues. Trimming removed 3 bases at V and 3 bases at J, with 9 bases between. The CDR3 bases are TGTGCCTGGAGGCCCGACAGCTACGAGCAGTACTTC. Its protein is CAWRPDSYEQYF. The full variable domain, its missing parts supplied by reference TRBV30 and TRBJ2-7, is SQTIHQWPATLVQPVGSPLSLECTVEGTSNPNLYWYRQAAGRGLQLLFYSVGIGQISSEVPQNLSASRPQDRQFILSSKKLLLSDSGFYLCAWRPDSYEQYFGPGTRLTVT.

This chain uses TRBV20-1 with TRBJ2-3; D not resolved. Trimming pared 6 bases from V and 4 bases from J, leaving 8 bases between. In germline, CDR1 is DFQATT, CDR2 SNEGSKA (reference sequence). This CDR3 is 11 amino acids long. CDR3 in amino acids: CSALRSDTQYF. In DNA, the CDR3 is TGCAGTGCGCTTAGATCAGATACGCAGTATTTT.

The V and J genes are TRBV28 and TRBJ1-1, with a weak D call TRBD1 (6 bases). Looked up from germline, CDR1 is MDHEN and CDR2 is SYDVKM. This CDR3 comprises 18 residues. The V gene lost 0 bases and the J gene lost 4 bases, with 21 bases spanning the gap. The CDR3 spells CASSLWANKQGRGTEAFF. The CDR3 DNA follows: TGTGCCAGCAGTTTATGGGCAAACAAACAGGGACGCGGCACTGAAGCTTTCTTT.

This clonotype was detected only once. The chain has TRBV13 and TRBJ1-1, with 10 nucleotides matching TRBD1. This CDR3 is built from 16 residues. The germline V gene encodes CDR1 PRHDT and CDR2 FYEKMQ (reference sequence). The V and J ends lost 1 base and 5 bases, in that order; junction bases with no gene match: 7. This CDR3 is CASSLDGTGAPTEAFF. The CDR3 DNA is TGTGCCAGCAGCTTAGATGGGACAGGGGCGCCGACTGAAGCTTTCTTT. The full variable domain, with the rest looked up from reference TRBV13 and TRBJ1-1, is AAGVIQSPRHLIKEKRETATLKCYPIPRHDTVYWYQQGPGQDPQFLISFYEKMQSDKGSIPDRFSAQQFSDYHSELNMSSLELGDSALYFCASSLDGTGAPTEAFFGQGTRLTVV.

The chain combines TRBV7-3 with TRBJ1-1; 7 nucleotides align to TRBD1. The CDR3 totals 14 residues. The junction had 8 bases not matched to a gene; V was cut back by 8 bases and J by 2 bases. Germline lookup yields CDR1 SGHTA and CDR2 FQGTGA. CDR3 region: CASRPTGTNTEAFF. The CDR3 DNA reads TGTGCCAGCCGCCCGACAGGGACTAACACTGAAGCTTTCTTT.

CDR3 in DNA: TGTGCCTGGAGCTTGGACAGAAGTGGAAACACCATATATTTT. This encodes CAWSLDRSGNTIYF. The chain carries TRBV30 and TRBJ1-3, with TRBD1 as a possible D gene (6 bases). The CDR3 has 14 amino acids. In germline, CDR1 is GTSNPN, CDR2 SVGIG (reference sequence). The germline V and J ends were trimmed by 3 bases and 3 bases, with 12 bases remaining between them.

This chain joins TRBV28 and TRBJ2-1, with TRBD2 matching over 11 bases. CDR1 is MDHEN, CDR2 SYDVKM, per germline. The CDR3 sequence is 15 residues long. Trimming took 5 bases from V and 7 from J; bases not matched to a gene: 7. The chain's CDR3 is CASSRLSGGVNEQFF. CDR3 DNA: TGTGCCAGCAGTCGACTTAGCGGGGGGGTTAATGAGCAGTTCTTC.

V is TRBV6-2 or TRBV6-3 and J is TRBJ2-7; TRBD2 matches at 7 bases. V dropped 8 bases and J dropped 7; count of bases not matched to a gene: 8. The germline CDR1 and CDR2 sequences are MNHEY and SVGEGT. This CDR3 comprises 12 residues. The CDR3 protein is CASYAGAGEQYF. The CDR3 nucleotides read TGTGCCAGCTACGCGGGAGCAGGTGAGCAGTACTTC.

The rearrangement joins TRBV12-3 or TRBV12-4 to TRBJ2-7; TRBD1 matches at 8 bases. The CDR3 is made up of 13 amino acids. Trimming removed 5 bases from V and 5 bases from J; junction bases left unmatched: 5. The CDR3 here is CASSRTGHDEQYF. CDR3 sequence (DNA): TGTGCCAGCAGTCGGACAGGGCATGACGAGCAGTACTTC.

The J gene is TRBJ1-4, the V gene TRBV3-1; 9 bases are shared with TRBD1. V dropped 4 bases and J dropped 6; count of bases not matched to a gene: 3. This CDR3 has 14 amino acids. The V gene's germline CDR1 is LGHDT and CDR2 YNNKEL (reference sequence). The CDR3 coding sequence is TGTGCCAGCAGCCGGCGACAGGGGGATGAAAAACTGTTTTTT. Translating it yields CASSRRQGDEKLFF.

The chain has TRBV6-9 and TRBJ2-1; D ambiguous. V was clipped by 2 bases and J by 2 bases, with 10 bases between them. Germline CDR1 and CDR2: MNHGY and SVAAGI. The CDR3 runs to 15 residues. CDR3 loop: CASSYHLPAYNEQFF. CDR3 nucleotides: TGTGCCAGCAGTTATCATCTGCCCGCCTACAATGAGCAGTTCTTC.

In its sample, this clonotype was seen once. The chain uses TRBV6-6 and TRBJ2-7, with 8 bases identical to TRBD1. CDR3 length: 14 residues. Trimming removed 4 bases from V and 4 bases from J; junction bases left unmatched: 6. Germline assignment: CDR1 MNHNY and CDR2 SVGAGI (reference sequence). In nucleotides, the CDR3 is TGTGCCAGCAGTTCCGGCAGGGGGCTGTACGAGCAGTACTTC. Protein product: CASSSGRGLYEQYF.

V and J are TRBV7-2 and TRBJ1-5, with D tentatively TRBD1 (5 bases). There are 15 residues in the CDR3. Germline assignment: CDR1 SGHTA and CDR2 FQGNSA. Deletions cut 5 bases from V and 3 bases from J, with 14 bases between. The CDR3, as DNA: TGTGCCAGCAGCCCACAAGGACACCTCAATCAGCCCCAGCATTTT. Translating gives CASSPQGHLNQPQHF.

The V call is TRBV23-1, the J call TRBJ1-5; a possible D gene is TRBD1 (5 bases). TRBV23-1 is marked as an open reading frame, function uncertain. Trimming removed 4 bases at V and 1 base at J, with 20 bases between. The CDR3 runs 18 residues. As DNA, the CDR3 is TGCGCCAGCAGTCCCTCCGATTTTTGGGGCCTAAGCAATCAGCCCCAGCATTTT. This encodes CASSPSDFWGLSNQPQHF.

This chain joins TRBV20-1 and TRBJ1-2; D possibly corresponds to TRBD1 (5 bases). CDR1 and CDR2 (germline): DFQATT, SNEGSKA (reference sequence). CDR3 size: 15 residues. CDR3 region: CSGPRRWGDSFGYTF. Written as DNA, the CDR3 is TGCAGCGGACCGCGGAGGTGGGGGGATTCCTTTGGCTACACCTTC.

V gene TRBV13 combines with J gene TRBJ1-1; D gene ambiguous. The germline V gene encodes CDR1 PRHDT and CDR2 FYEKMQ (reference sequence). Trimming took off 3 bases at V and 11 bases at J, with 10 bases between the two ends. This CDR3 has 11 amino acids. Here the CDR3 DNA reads TGTGCCAGCAGCTTTAAGGGTCGGGCTTTCTTT. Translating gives CASSFKGRAFF. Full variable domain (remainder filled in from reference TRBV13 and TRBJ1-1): AAGVIQSPRHLIKEKRETATLKCYPIPRHDTVYWYQQGPGQDPQFLISFYEKMQSDKGSIPDRFSAQQFSDYHSELNMSSLELGDSALYFCASSFKGRAFFGQGTRLTVV.

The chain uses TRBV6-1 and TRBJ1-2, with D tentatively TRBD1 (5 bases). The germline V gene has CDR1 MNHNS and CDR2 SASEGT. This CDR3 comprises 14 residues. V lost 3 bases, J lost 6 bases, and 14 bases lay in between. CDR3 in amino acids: CASSEGPWMDGYTF. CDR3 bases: TGTGCCAGCAGTGAGGGACCGTGGATGGATGGCTACACCTTC.